This TCR beta chain was identified in a study of cytomegalovirus exposure and HLA in healthy donors. Study-wide background: Early released data comprised about 84 million unique TCRs from HLA-typed donors.

The study, taken as a whole, reports: Immune exposure information comprised only CMV serostatus. Among TCR beta chains of equal frequency, HLA-associated ones were more clonally expanded in a later analysis.

The PCR had 60 Vbeta and 13 Jbeta primers. The assay was immunoSEQ multiplex PCR, and TCRdb's table has in-frame clones only and misses some. This table holds about 160,000 clones, around 85% found once. For this clone: Its antigen is currently unknown.

Germline loops: CDR1 SGHTA, CDR2 FQGTGA. The CDR3 extends over 16 amino acids. The V segment lost 2 bases and the J segment 4 bases; nucleotides outside the gene matches: 6. The rearrangement joins TRBV7-3 to TRBJ2-3, with 10 bases lining up with TRBD2. The TCR originated in a woman aged 25 to 45 in good health and CMV-seronegative. The specimen was PBMCs. CDR3 coding DNA: TGTGCCAGCAGCTTATTAGCGGGAGGAGGTGCAGATACGCAGTATTTT. It codes for CASSLLAGGGADTQYF.